The 20 T cell receptor beta chains in this list originate from one sample, sequenced in a study of cytomegalovirus exposure and HLA in healthy donors. The PCR had 60 Vbeta and 13 Jbeta primers. The repertoire was sequenced with immunoSEQ multiplex PCR; TCRdb's copy has only in-frame clones and lacks some. The table records approximately 27,000 clones, approximately 70% of them present only once. The sample consisted of PBMCs. Receptor source: a woman aged 50 to 60 in good health and CMV-seronegative.

The genes are TRBV5-4 and TRBJ2-7; the match to TRBD1 covers 7 bases. CDR3 size: 15 residues. V lost 3 bases and J lost 2; bases outside the gene matches: 8. Germline-derived CDR1 and CDR2 are SGHNT and YYREEE (reference sequence). CDR3 nucleotide sequence: TGTGCCAGCAGCTCCCCGGGACAGACCCCCTACGAGCAGTACTTC. The encoded protein is CASSSPGQTPYEQYF.

The chain combines TRBV5-6 with TRBJ2-2, with TRBD1 matching 10 bases. Unmatched junction bases numbered 10, after V lost 4 bases and J lost 4 bases. The length of the CDR3 is 17 residues. In germline, CDR1 is SGHDT, CDR2 YYEEEE. CDR3 protein: CASSPLDRGQFTGELFF. The CDR3 DNA sequence: TGTGCCAGCAGCCCACTCGACAGGGGGCAATTCACCGGGGAGCTGTTTTTT.

The V gene is TRBV6-5, the J gene TRBJ1-5; D gene uncertain. CDR3 length: 13 residues. V lost 6 bases to trimming and J lost 5 bases, with 11 bases between them. Germline V gene data show CDR1 as MNHEY and CDR2 as SVGAGI. The CDR3 DNA reads TGTGCCAGCAGCCGAGGGCGGGATCAGCCCCAGCATTTT. Amino acid sequence: CASSRGRDQPQHF.

The V gene is TRBV15, the J gene TRBJ2-7, with no clear D. Per the germline V gene, CDR1 is LNHNV and CDR2 is YYDKDF (reference sequence). Trimming pared 0 bases from V and 3 bases from J, leaving 9 bases between. CDR3 length: 14 residues. The CDR3 DNA reads TGTGCCACCAGCAGAGAGACGACGGGCTACGAGCAGTACTTC. It codes for CATSRETTGYEQYF.

The chain is built from TRBV10-3 and TRBJ2-5; 7 positions match TRBD2. The V gene's germline CDR1 is ENHRY and CDR2 SYGVKD. J gave up 5 bases and V 0 bases, and 6 bases lay outside the gene matches. The CDR3 is 15 amino acids. The CDR3 coding sequence is TGTGCCATCAGTGAGTCGGGCGGGGAGGGGGAGACCCAGTACTTC. Amino acid sequence: CAISESGGEGETQYF.

V gene TRBV2 combines with J gene TRBJ1-1; 8 bases fit TRBD1. Germline lookup yields CDR1 SNHLY and CDR2 FYNNEI. The CDR3 covers 13 residues. The J segment lost 6 bases and the V segment lost 5 bases, leaving 5 bases of the junction unmatched. The CDR3 bases are TGTGCCAGCAGTCCAGACAGGGGTTCTGAAGCTTTCTTT. Translated, it gives CASSPDRGSEAFF.

This clone has just a few counts. The gene calls are TRBV6-1 and TRBJ2-1; unclear D gene. Germline V lookup: CDR1 MNHNS, CDR2 SASEGT. The CDR3 runs 13 residues. Trimming stripped 6 bases from V and 6 bases from J, with 12 bases between. DNA of the CDR3: TGTGCCAGCAGGGCCACAAAAACCAATGAGCAGTTCTTC. This sequence encodes CASRATKTNEQFF.

This clone is large by share. This chain joins TRBV9 and TRBJ2-1; a possible D gene is TRBD2 (5 bases). The germline CDR1 and CDR2 sequences are SGDLS and YYNGEE. The length of the CDR3 is 15 residues. V gave up 3 bases and J gave up 2 bases, with 12 bases separating them. The CDR3 region has the DNA TGTGCCAGCAGCGACGGAGGTCTTGCCTACAATGAGCAGTTCTTC. The encoded protein is CASSDGGLAYNEQFF.

The table lists this clone with a few counts. This chain links TRBV5-4 with TRBJ2-6; no firm D call. Per the germline V gene, CDR1 is SGHNT and CDR2 is YYREEE (reference sequence). The CDR3 extends over 14 amino acids. V lost 4 bases and J lost 0, with 5 bases in between. This chain's CDR3 is CASSRSSGANVLTF. The CDR3 DNA follows: TGTGCCAGCAGCCGGAGCTCTGGGGCCAACGTCCTGACTTTC.

J is TRBJ2-3 and V is TRBV29-1; 10 bases map to TRBD2. The trim removed 8 bases at V and 0 bases at J, leaving 14 bases unmatched. Germline V lookup: CDR1 SQVTM, CDR2 ANQGSEA. The CDR3 loop spans 17 amino acids. This chain's CDR3 is CSLEASGRESSTDTQYF. For the CDR3, the DNA is TGCAGCCTGGAGGCTAGCGGGAGAGAGTCTAGCACAGATACGCAGTATTTT.

The sample holds a few counts of this clone. The CDR3 spells CASSPPGVPNYGYTF. DNA for the CDR3: TGTGCCAGCAGCCCCCCAGGGGTACCCAACTATGGCTACACCTTC. This chain joins TRBV25-1 and TRBJ1-2, with D possibly being TRBD1 (6 bases). Germline V gene lookup returns CDR1 MGHDK and CDR2 SYGVNS. The V gene lost 6 bases and the J gene lost 2 bases, with 16 bases spanning the gap. The CDR3 consists of 15 residues.

The chain couples TRBV5-8 to TRBJ1-2; D is possibly TRBD1 (5 bases). Germline-derived CDR1 and CDR2 are SGHTS and YDEGEE. V lost 2 bases and J lost 0, with 11 bases in between. CDR3 size: 15 residues. CDR3 loop: CASSFTGSSNYGYTF. The CDR3 DNA reads as TGTGCCAGCAGCTTTACAGGCAGCTCTAACTATGGCTACACCTTC.

The chain has TRBV6-1 and TRBJ2-7; a weak D match, TRBD2 (7 bases). The V gene's germline CDR1 is MNHNS and CDR2 SASEGT. Trimming took off 8 bases at V and 0 bases at J, with 14 bases between the two ends. The CDR3 consists of 14 residues. The CDR3 sequence is CASVRGGLSYEQYF. The CDR3 DNA follows: TGTGCCAGCGTGAGGGGGGGGCTCTCCTACGAGCAGTACTTC.

This clone was detected only a few times. The rearrangement joins TRBV2 to TRBJ1-5; no clear D. This CDR3 is built from 15 residues. CDR1 and CDR2 from the germline V gene are SNHLY and FYNNEI. V lost 8 bases and J 1 base, leaving 15 bases between the germline ends. CDR3 nucleotides: TGTGCCAGCGCCTCACAGAGCCTGAGCAATCAGCCCCAGCATTTT. Protein product: CASASQSLSNQPQHF.

The chain uses TRBV4-1 and TRBJ1-1; maybe TRBD1 (6 bases). The germline V gene has CDR1 MGHRA and CDR2 YSYEKL. CDR3 length: 15 amino acids. V lost 4 bases to trimming and J lost 0 bases, with 12 bases between them. CDR3 nucleotide sequence: TGCGCCAGCAGCCCTGGACAGCTCATGAACACTGAAGCTTTCTTT. Its translation: CASSPGQLMNTEAFF.

CDR3 nucleotides: TGCGCCAGCAGCACCCGGGACAGGGATAATTCACCCCTCCACTTT. The encoded protein is CASSTRDRDNSPLHF. The chain combines TRBV4-1 with TRBJ1-6, with 9 bases that match TRBD1. The germline CDR1 and CDR2 sequences are MGHRA and YSYEKL. This CDR3 has 15 amino acids. V was pared by 5 bases and J by 5 bases, with 4 bases of the junction left unmatched.

The genes are TRBV27 and TRBJ1-5, with D possibly matching TRBD1 (5 bases). V was cut by 0 bases and J by 1 base, with 7 bases left in between. CDR1 and CDR2 (germline): MNHEY, SMNVEV (reference sequence). The CDR3 runs to 15 residues. CDR3 in amino acids: CASSLSPGSNQPQHF. CDR3 DNA sequence: TGTGCCAGCAGTTTATCCCCAGGGAGCAATCAGCCCCAGCATTTT.

This rearrangement joins TRBV4-1 to TRBJ1-2, with a possible D match to TRBD1 (5 bases). Germline V CDR1 and CDR2: MGHRA, YSYEKL. V was clipped by 1 base and J by 4 bases, with 19 bases between them. The CDR3 sequence is 17 residues long. The CDR3 spells CASSQGLGLVQAYGYTF. The CDR3 region has the DNA TGCGCCAGCAGCCAAGGATTGGGGTTAGTACAGGCCTATGGCTACACCTTC.

The V and J genes are TRBV10-1 and TRBJ2-1; TRBD2 matches at 8 bases. The CDR3 is 13 amino acids. Looked up from germline, CDR1 is WNHNN and CDR2 is SYGVQD (reference sequence). The V and J ends lost 10 bases and 9 bases, in that order; junction bases with no gene match: 11. This CDR3 is CATAGGERSEQFF. The CDR3 DNA sequence: TGCGCCACGGCGGGAGGAGAGAGAAGTGAGCAGTTCTTC.

This chain links TRBV15 with TRBJ1-2; a possible D gene is TRBD1 (5 bases). The CDR3 runs 15 residues. V shed 5 bases and J shed 2 bases, with 15 bases lying between them. The germline V gene has CDR1 LNHNV and CDR2 YYDKDF (reference sequence). The CDR3 spells CATSLLTGLNYGYTF. Here the CDR3 DNA reads TGTGCCACCAGCTTACTTACAGGACTAAACTATGGCTACACCTTC.